These 31 T cell receptor beta chains came from one sample sequenced in a study of identical twins. TCRdb recomputed calls from the 5' RACE reads with MiXCR, one row per CDR3 protein. The sample lists 280,000 or so distinct CDR3 sequences; 6.5% to 9.5% were seen once. These data are also associated with another study on yellow fever vaccine responses in identical twins.

Sequencing was performed on memory (CD45RO+) T cells sorted from blood. The receptors derive from a woman under 30 in good health.

With respect to this clonotype: Germline and junction disagree at one end, which may indicate a read error. The rearrangement joins TRBV20-1 to TRBJ2-5; D might be TRBD2 (6 bases). CDR3 length equals 15 residues. Germline V gives CDR1 DFQATT, CDR2 SNEGSKA (reference sequence). CDR3 loop: CCAHPGGSGQETQYF. The CDR3 DNA reads as TGCTGTGCTCACCCCGGGGGTAGCGGTCAAGAGACCCAGTACTTC.

V and J are TRBV7-2 and TRBJ2-7; perhaps TRBD2 as D (6 bases). Germline CDR1 SGHTA, CDR2 FQGNSA. The CDR3 covers 16 residues. V dropped 2 bases and J dropped 2 bases, with 16 bases sitting between them. The DNA for the CDR3 is TGTGCCAGCAGCTTAATCTCCGGGAGAAGGACCTACGAGCAGTACTTC. Its protein is CASSLISGRRTYEQYF.

The chain joins TRBV5-6 to TRBJ2-2, with 10 bases matching TRBD2. In germline, CDR1 is SGHDT, CDR2 YYEEEE. V gave up 2 bases and J gave up 3 bases; unmatched junction bases: 4. The CDR3 sequence is 16 residues long. The CDR3 sequence: CASSLAGGPDTGELFF. Written as DNA, the CDR3 is TGTGCCAGCAGCTTAGCGGGGGGGCCGGACACCGGGGAGCTGTTTTTT.

This clonotype has only a few counts. This chain uses TRBV6-1 with TRBJ2-1; 13 bases match TRBD2. CDR1 MNHNS and CDR2 SASEGT come from the germline V gene. Trimming cost V 11 bases and J 4 bases; bases outside gene matches: 8. This CDR3 spans 15 amino acids. CDR3 coding DNA: TGTGCCGGCTCTCAGGGACTAGCGGGATACAATGAGCAGTTCTTC. Translation gives CAGSQGLAGYNEQFF.

Ten or more counts support this clonotype. This rearrangement joins TRBV20-1 to TRBJ1-1, with 10 bases aligning to TRBD1. CDR1 DFQATT and CDR2 SNEGSKA come from the germline V gene (reference sequence). V gave up 6 bases and J gave up 0 bases; unmatched junction bases: 7. The CDR3 is made up of 15 amino acids. The CDR3 DNA reads as TGCAGTGCCCCGACAGGGGGCCGGATGAACACTGAAGCTTTCTTT. This sequence encodes CSAPTGGRMNTEAFF.

Ten or more counts support this clonotype. V gene TRBV6-5 combines with J gene TRBJ2-7; TRBD2 matches 14 bases. The CDR3 is made up of 15 amino acids. CDR1 is MNHEY and CDR2 is SVGAGI in the germline V gene. The V and J ends lost 6 bases and 6 bases, in that order; junction bases with no gene match: 7. The CDR3 spells CASRSSGTSGSEQYF. CDR3 DNA: TGTGCCAGCAGGTCCTCCGGGACTAGCGGGAGCGAGCAGTACTTC.

This clonotype has just a few counts. The rearrangement links TRBV13 to TRBJ1-1; a possible D gene is TRBD1 (6 bases). Germline-derived CDR1 and CDR2 are PRHDT and FYEKMQ (reference sequence). This CDR3 region has 16 residues. The V gene lost 5 bases and the J gene lost 4 bases, with 20 bases spanning the gap. CDR3 DNA sequence: TGTGCCAGCAGCACGCGTCGACAGGAATGGGGCACTGAAGCTTTCTTT. It encodes CASSTRRQEWGTEAFF. The full variable domain, its missing parts supplied by reference TRBV13 and TRBJ1-1, is AAGVIQSPRHLIKEKRETATLKCYPIPRHDTVYWYQQGPGQDPQFLISFYEKMQSDKGSIPDRFSAQQFSDYHSELNMSSLELGDSALYFCASSTRRQEWGTEAFFGQGTRLTVV.

This clonotype has at least ten counts. V usage is TRBV24-1 and J usage is TRBJ2-5, with D possibly being TRBD2 (5 bases). Between the trimmed V and J ends, which lost 5 bases and 3 bases, there was a span of 15 bases. CDR3 length: 15 amino acids. Germline values: CDR1 KGHDR, CDR2 SFDVKD. The CDR3 region is CATSAPSGPEETQYF. DNA for the CDR3: TGTGCCACCAGTGCCCCAAGCGGCCCAGAAGAGACCCAGTACTTC.

Ten or more counts support this clonotype. This chain links TRBV27 with TRBJ2-3, with 7 bases identical to TRBD2. CDR3 size: 19 residues. Germline lookup yields CDR1 MNHEY and CDR2 SMNVEV (reference sequence). Trimming removed 1 base from V and 2 bases from J; junction bases left unmatched: 15. CDR3 loop: CASSLFGSGSGFNTDTQYF. Written as DNA, the CDR3 is TGTGCCAGCAGTTTATTTGGTTCGGGTAGCGGGTTTAACACAGATACGCAGTATTTT.

The sample holds many counts of this clonotype. The chain recombines TRBV29-1 with TRBJ2-1; 9 bases match TRBD2. J lost 4 bases, V lost 2 bases, and 6 bases had no gene match. Germline values: CDR1 SQVTM, CDR2 ANQGSEA. The CDR3 has 15 residues. The CDR3 protein is CSVELPTSGYNEQFF. The DNA for the CDR3 is TGCAGCGTTGAACTACCGACTAGCGGTTACAATGAGCAGTTCTTC.

This clonotype has a count of ten or more. The chain joins TRBV5-1 to TRBJ1-4; D may be TRBD1 (5 bases). Germline assignment: CDR1 SGHRS and CDR2 YFSETQ. Deletions cut 2 bases from V and 6 bases from J, with 14 bases between. This CDR3 region has 15 residues. CDR3 in DNA: TGCGCCAGCAGCTTAACGGGACCTATGTATGAAAAACTGTTTTTT. It is translated as CASSLTGPMYEKLFF.

This clonotype has a count of ten or more. The chain recombines TRBV5-6 with TRBJ2-7; TRBD2 matches at 8 bases. Looked up from germline, CDR1 is SGHDT and CDR2 is YYEEEE. The CDR3 extends over 15 amino acids. After removal of 0 bases from V and 3 bases from J, the junction contained 5 bases not matched to a gene. CDR3 bases: TGTGCCAGCAGCTTGGCCACTAGCGGATACTACGAGCAGTACGTC. This sequence encodes CASSLATSGYYEQYV.

V and J are TRBV6-5 and TRBJ2-1; D perhaps matches TRBD2 (5 bases). Germline CDR1 is MNHEY and CDR2 is SVGAGI. Trimming removed 2 bases from V and 6 bases from J, with 11 bases in between. This CDR3 region has 14 residues. CDR3: CASSYTETTNEQFF. CDR3 in DNA: TGTGCCAGCAGTTACACCGAGACTACCAATGAGCAGTTCTTC.

This clonotype was recorded a few times. The chain uses TRBV6-4 and TRBJ2-3; 9 bases are shared with TRBD1. The CDR3 spans 16 residues. Germline CDR1 MRHNA, CDR2 SNTAGT. V was pared by 2 bases and J by 6 bases, with 9 bases of the junction left unmatched. In DNA form, the CDR3 reads TGTGCCAGCAGTGACCTACCCGGGACAGGGAACGATACGCAGTATTTT. It specifies CASSDLPGTGNDTQYF.

The CDR3 bases are TGTGCCAGCAGTTACAGCACGGAAGTGTACAATGAGCAGTTCTTC. It specifies CASSYSTEVYNEQFF. V is TRBV6-5 and J is TRBJ2-1; D is ambiguous. V shed 2 bases and J shed 4 bases, with 12 bases lying between them. This CDR3 has 15 residues. Per the germline V gene, CDR1 is MNHEY and CDR2 is SVGAGI.

V and J are TRBV10-3 and TRBJ2-2; no definite D call. CDR1 and CDR2 (germline): ENHRY, SYGVKD. Trimming took 4 bases from V and 0 from J, leaving 6 bases between them. The CDR3 extends over 14 amino acids. The chain's CDR3 is CAISVQTNTGELFF. CDR3 DNA sequence: TGTGCCATCAGTGTACAGACGAACACCGGGGAGCTGTTTTTT.

This clonotype has ten or more counts. J is TRBJ2-7 and V is TRBV7-6, with D perhaps TRBD2 (5 bases). Germline V lookup: CDR1 SGHVS, CDR2 FNYEAQ. Trimming removed 5 bases at V and 2 bases at J, with 13 bases between. The length of the CDR3 is 14 residues. Here the CDR3 reads CASSPDYNTYEQYV. DNA of the CDR3: TGTGCCAGCAGCCCCGACTATAATACCTACGAGCAGTACGTC.

This clonotype was seen many times. This sequence joins TRBV12-3 or TRBV12-4 and TRBJ2-4; 9 bases are shared with TRBD2. V dropped 6 bases and J dropped 0; count of bases not matched to a gene: 6. CDR3 size: 16 residues. Here the CDR3 DNA reads TGTGCCAGCAGCTCACTAGCGGGCATAGCCAAAAACATTCAGTACTTC. Protein product: CASSSLAGIAKNIQYF.

This clonotype has just a few counts. This rearrangement joins TRBV3-1 to TRBJ2-5, with 8 bases that match TRBD2. The CDR3 contains 16 residues. With 4 bases clipped from V and 4 bases from J, the junction kept 11 bases outside the gene matches. Germline V gene data show CDR1 as LGHDT and CDR2 as YNNKEL (reference sequence). Written as DNA, the CDR3 is TGTGCCAGCAGCCGCATCTTGACTAGCGTCCCAGAGACCCAGTACTTC. As protein: CASSRILTSVPETQYF.

This clonotype was recorded a few times. The chain is built from TRBV12-3 or TRBV12-4 and TRBJ2-4; no reliable D call. Trimming removed 5 bases at V and 1 base at J, with 21 bases between. This CDR3 is 18 amino acids long. The CDR3, as DNA: TGTGCCAGCAGTCCCACGCCACTGATGGCTGGGGCCAAAAACATTCAGTACTTC. It codes for CASSPTPLMAGAKNIQYF.

This clonotype was observed many times. The chain employs TRBV6-6 and TRBJ1-6; no clear D. Trimming cost V 0 bases and J 6 bases, with 6 bases left between them. In germline, CDR1 is MNHNY, CDR2 SVGAGI (reference sequence). This CDR3 has 14 amino acids. The CDR3 reads CASSYSDGNSPLHF. The CDR3 DNA follows: TGTGCCAGCAGTTACTCGGACGGTAATTCACCCCTCCACTTT.

V gene TRBV7-3 combines with J gene TRBJ2-7; tentative D call: TRBD2 (5 bases). This CDR3 region has 13 residues. CDR1 and CDR2 from the germline V gene are SGHTA and FQGTGA. Trimming pared 0 bases from V and 4 bases from J, leaving 7 bases between. CDR3 coding DNA: TGTGCCAGCAGCTTAACTGAGGGTTACGAGCAGTACTTC. This codes for CASSLTEGYEQYF.

The genes are TRBV20-1 and TRBJ2-3; the match to TRBD2 covers 10 bases. Germline CDR1 DFQATT, CDR2 SNEGSKA (reference sequence). The CDR3 is 15 residues long. With 0 bases clipped from V and 2 bases from J, the junction kept 2 bases outside the gene matches. CDR3 protein: CSARDLAGVTDTQYF. The CDR3 DNA is TGCAGTGCTAGAGATCTAGCGGGAGTCACAGATACGCAGTATTTT.

The sample holds a few counts of this clonotype. The chain joins TRBV2 to TRBJ1-4; no reliable D call. This CDR3 has 12 amino acids. Germline V lookup: CDR1 SNHLY, CDR2 FYNNEI. Trimming shortened V by 2 bases and J by 4 bases, and 2 bases separated the two germline ends. CDR3 amino acids: CASSENNEKLFF. In nucleotides, the CDR3 is TGTGCCAGCAGTGAAAATAATGAAAAACTGTTTTTT.

The sample holds a few counts of this clonotype. The genes are TRBV6-6 and TRBJ2-7; D ambiguous. CDR3 length: 12 residues. The V gene lost 8 bases and the J gene lost 0 bases, with 8 bases spanning the gap. CDR1 is MNHNY and CDR2 is SVGAGI in the germline V gene (reference sequence). CDR3 amino acids: CASGGASYEQYF. In DNA form, the CDR3 reads TGTGCCAGCGGTGGCGCCTCCTACGAGCAGTACTTC.

This clonotype was seen a handful of times. The gene calls are TRBV6-2 or TRBV6-3 and TRBJ2-7, with TRBD2 identical over 7 bases. Germline V gene lookup returns CDR1 MNHEY and CDR2 SVGEGT. V lost 5 bases, J lost 0 bases, and 7 bases stayed unmatched. The CDR3 loop spans 15 amino acids. The CDR3 DNA is TGTGCCAGCAGTCCTAGCGGATTCAGCTCCTACGAGCAGTACGTC. It translates to CASSPSGFSSYEQYV.

This clonotype was seen at least ten times. The chain employs TRBV3-1 and TRBJ1-2, with D uncertain. The CDR3 covers 13 residues. Trimming cost V 0 bases and J 8 bases, with 10 bases left between them. Germline CDR1 is LGHDT and CDR2 is YNNKEL (reference sequence). The CDR3 protein is CASSQEAFLGYTF. The CDR3 DNA sequence: TGTGCCAGCAGCCAAGAGGCTTTTTTGGGCTACACCTTC.

This clonotype came up a few times. The CDR3 spells CASSFTGGVGNEQFF. The CDR3 region has the DNA TGTGCCAGCAGCTTTACAGGGGGCGTTGGCAATGAGCAGTTCTTC. The chain has TRBV11-2 and TRBJ2-1; 9 bases fit TRBD1. Per the germline V gene, CDR1 is SGHAT and CDR2 is FQNNGV. The CDR3 has 15 amino acids. Trimming took 3 bases from V and 6 from J; bases not matched to a gene: 6.

This clonotype was counted a few times. This chain connects TRBV3-1 to TRBJ1-2; TRBD1 aligns across 8 bases. The V gene end was trimmed by 0 bases and the J gene end by 8 bases; junction bases not matched to a gene: 8. CDR1 is LGHDT and CDR2 is YNNKEL in the germline V gene (reference sequence). The CDR3 spans 15 residues. The CDR3 here is CASSQDSGGKGGYTF. The CDR3 region has the DNA TGTGCCAGCAGCCAAGATTCAGGGGGCAAAGGCGGCTACACCTTC.

This clonotype has only a few counts. The J gene is TRBJ2-5, the V gene TRBV5-4, with 14 bases matching TRBD2. The CDR3 has 16 residues. Looked up from germline, CDR1 is SGHNT and CDR2 is YYREEE (reference sequence). The J segment lost 5 bases and the V segment lost 4 bases, leaving 7 bases of the junction unmatched. This CDR3 reads CASSKGLAGVGETQYF. DNA for the CDR3: TGTGCCAGCAGCAAGGGACTAGCGGGAGTGGGTGAGACCCAGTACTTC.

The chain recombines TRBV11-2 with TRBJ2-7; unclear D gene. Germline loops: CDR1 SGHAT, CDR2 FQNNGV. The V end lost 2 bases, the J end lost 2 bases, and 10 bases lay between the germline ends. This CDR3 has 14 amino acids. CDR3 protein: CASSLRGIPYEQYF. In nucleotides, the CDR3 is TGTGCCAGCAGCTTACGCGGCATCCCCTACGAGCAGTACTTC. Full variable domain (missing parts from reference TRBV11-2 and TRBJ2-7): EAGVAQSPRYKIIEKRQSVAFWCNPISGHATLYWYQQILGQGPKLLIQFQNNGVVDDSQLPKDRFSAERLKGVDSTLKIQPAKLEDSAVYLCASSLRGIPYEQYFGPGTRLTVT.